The 17 T cell receptor beta chains presented below share a single source sample, sequenced in a study of blood T cell repertoires in COVID-19. Profiled with immunoSEQ multiplex PCR; TCRdb holds only in-frame clones, not every one. The table has more than 100,000 clones, about 79% seen once; the top ten hold roughly 15%. Sequenced sample: peripheral blood. These receptors were obtained from a woman aged 45-65 years with acute or convalescent COVID-19.

In this sample, this clone turned up a few times. V usage is TRBV2 and J usage is TRBJ1-1; no definite D call. CDR1 and CDR2 (germline): SNHLY, FYNNEI. The V end lost 6 bases, the J end lost 0 bases, and 14 bases lay between the germline ends. The CDR3 extends over 15 amino acids. CDR3 loop: CASRSGEAMNTEAFF. The CDR3 region has the DNA TGTGCCAGCAGGAGTGGGGAGGCGATGAACACTGAAGCTTTCTTT.

This chain links TRBV27 with TRBJ1-2; D may be TRBD1 (5 bases). The CDR3 consists of 16 residues. With 4 bases removed from V and 5 bases from J, the gap between germline ends came to 20 bases. Germline V CDR1 and CDR2: MNHEY, SMNVEV (reference sequence). The CDR3 loop reads CASSYSSLGGVYGYTF. The CDR3 DNA is TGTGCCAGCAGTTACTCGTCGTTGGGGGGTGTTTATGGCTACACCTTC.

The CDR3 here is CASSGGQGNSYEQYF. CDR3 sequence (DNA): TGTGCCAGCAGCGGGGGACAGGGAAACTCCTACGAGCAGTACTTC. The J gene is TRBJ2-7, the V gene TRBV2; TRBD1 matches 9 bases. The V gene end was trimmed by 6 bases and the J gene end by 0 bases; junction bases not matched to a gene: 6. Germline values: CDR1 SNHLY, CDR2 FYNNEI. The CDR3 is 15 amino acids.

In regard to this clone: Given the absence of the conserved phenylalanine or tryptophan at the CDR3 end, a read error is likely. It is unclear where the CDR3 begins or ends on the DNA, so no DNA is shown, and the CDR3 is as TCRdb lists it. The V and J genes are TRBV9 and TRBJ1-4. The CDR3 length is 13 residues, termini included. CDR1 SGDLS and CDR2 YYNGEE come from the germline V gene. CDR3 residues: CASTRRRVPMKRV.

Ten or more counts support this clone. The V call is TRBV6-1, the J call TRBJ1-6; D is uncertain. The CDR3 is 17 residues long. The V end lost 2 bases, the J end lost 5 bases, and 16 bases lay between the germline ends. Germline CDR1 and CDR2: MNHNS and SASEGT. The CDR3: CASSEISLGRNNSPLHF. The CDR3 region has the DNA TGTGCCAGCAGTGAAATCAGCTTGGGGAGAAATAATTCACCCCTCCACTTT.

This chain connects TRBV6-5 to TRBJ1-1; 8 bases align to TRBD1. The germline V gene has CDR1 MNHEY and CDR2 SVGAGI. Trimming took 2 bases from V and 3 from J; bases not matched to a gene: 5. The length of the CDR3 is 15 residues. The CDR3 spells CASSYTSDRDTEAFF. The CDR3 DNA sequence: TGTGCCAGCAGTTACACCTCGGACAGGGACACTGAAGCTTTCTTT.

The rearrangement joins TRBV24-1 to TRBJ2-3; D may be TRBD1 (6 bases). The CDR3 has 16 amino acids. The V end was cut by 6 bases, the J end by 2 bases, with 17 bases between. Looked up from germline, CDR1 is KGHDR and CDR2 is SFDVKD. The CDR3 sequence: CATSSPTGFSTDTQYF. DNA for the CDR3: TGTGCCACCAGTTCACCGACAGGCTTCTCCACAGATACGCAGTATTTT.

V is TRBV19 and J is TRBJ1-2; D gene uncertain. Germline CDR1 LNHDA, CDR2 SQIVND (reference sequence). V lost 6 bases, J lost 8 bases, and 16 bases lay in between. The CDR3 is made up of 13 amino acids. The CDR3 sequence is CASRPGPAGGYTF. As DNA, the CDR3 is TGTGCCAGTAGACCGGGCCCTGCGGGAGGCTACACCTTC.

This chain connects TRBV5-1 to TRBJ2-3; 8 positions match TRBD2. V lost 10 bases to trimming and J lost 4 bases; unmatched junction nucleotides: 11. CDR3 length: 14 residues. Germline CDR1 and CDR2: SGHRS and YFSETQ. In nucleotides, the CDR3 is TGCGCCTCCGGGGACGGGGGGGCGGCAGATACGCAGTATTTT. The encoded protein is CASGDGGAADTQYF.

V is TRBV3-1 (or the pseudogene TRBV3-2) and J is TRBJ1-1; 7 bases fit TRBD1. The CDR3 extends over 15 amino acids. Germline V gives CDR1 LGHDT, CDR2 YNNKEL (reference sequence). The junction had 6 bases not matched to a gene; V was cut back by 4 bases and J by 1 base. The CDR3 spells CASSLLTGTNTEAFF. CDR3 coding DNA: TGTGCCAGCAGCCTCCTGACAGGGACGAACACTGAAGCTTTCTTT.

The chain combines TRBV6-5 with TRBJ1-6; 8 bases align to TRBD1. V shed 5 bases, J shed 7 bases, and the junction held 7 bases outside the gene matches. Germline CDR1 reads MNHEY; CDR2 reads SVGAGI. This CDR3 is built from 15 residues. This CDR3 is CASSPGQGWNSPLHF. The CDR3 nucleotides are TGTGCCAGCAGTCCCGGACAGGGTTGGAATTCACCCCTCCACTTT.

This chain uses TRBV12-5 with TRBJ2-7, with TRBD1 identical over 9 bases. V lost 0 bases to trimming and J lost 3 bases; unmatched junction nucleotides: 3. Germline V gene lookup returns CDR1 LGHNT and CDR2 FRNRAP. CDR3 length: 15 amino acids. The DNA for the CDR3 is TGTGCTAGTGGTTTGGTACGGGACAGGGTCTACGAGCAGTACTTC. Its protein product is CASGLVRDRVYEQYF.

A single count supports this clone. V gene TRBV5-6 combines with J gene TRBJ2-4, with 8 nucleotides matching TRBD1. CDR3 length equals 15 residues. Germline trimming cut 1 base from V and 3 bases from J; bases unmatched to any gene: 3. The germline CDR1 and CDR2 sequences are SGHDT and YYEEEE. CDR3 DNA sequence: TGTGCCAGCAGCTTGAACGGACAGGGCAAAAACATTCAGTACTTC. Protein: CASSLNGQGKNIQYF.

This chain links TRBV28 with TRBJ1-2; 11 bases are a match to TRBD1. V trimming: 3 bases; J trimming: 4 bases; junction bases outside the gene matches: 4. The CDR3 has 15 residues. Germline V gene lookup returns CDR1 MDHEN and CDR2 SYDVKM. The CDR3 region has the DNA TGTGCCAGCAGTTTGGGGGACAGGGGGTTCTATGGCTACACCTTC. This encodes CASSLGDRGFYGYTF.

The gene calls are TRBV5-1 and TRBJ1-1, with D tentatively TRBD1 (6 bases). Trimming took 4 bases from V and 1 from J, leaving 11 bases between them. This CDR3 comprises 14 residues. Germline CDR1 and CDR2: SGHRS and YFSETQ. The CDR3 sequence: CASSTQGKNTEAFF. The CDR3 nucleotides are TGCGCCAGCAGCACACAGGGTAAGAACACTGAAGCTTTCTTT. Full variable domain (missing parts from reference TRBV5-1 and TRBJ1-1): KAGVTQTPRYLIKTRGQQVTLSCSPISGHRSVSWYQQTPGQGLQFLFEYFSETQRNKGNFPGRFSGRQFSNSRSEMNVSTLELGDSALYLCASSTQGKNTEAFFGQGTRLTVV.

This clone was recorded once. The rearrangement uses TRBV19 and TRBJ1-2, with D tentatively TRBD1 (5 bases). Per the germline V gene, CDR1 is LNHDA and CDR2 is SQIVND (reference sequence). V was shortened by 6 bases and J by 2 bases, with 16 bases between the two germline ends. The CDR3 is 15 amino acids. As DNA, the CDR3 is TGTGCCAGTAGGACAGAACAAGACCCGAACTATGGCTACACCTTC. It is translated as CASRTEQDPNYGYTF. Drawing the rest from reference TRBV19 and TRBJ1-2, the complete variable domain is DGGITQSPKYLFRKEGQNVTLSCEQNLNHDAMYWYRQDPGQGLRLIYYSQIVNDFQKGDIAEGYSVSREKKESFPLTVTSAQKNPTAFYLCASRTEQDPNYGYTFGSGTRLTVV.

This chain connects TRBV19 to TRBJ2-7, with D tentatively TRBD2 (5 bases). V gave up 7 bases and J gave up 3 bases, with 16 bases separating them. This CDR3 has 14 amino acids. In germline, CDR1 is LNHDA, CDR2 SQIVND (reference sequence). DNA for the CDR3: TGTGCCAGTACCCGGACTGTGCAGAGCTACGAGCAGTACTTC. It encodes CASTRTVQSYEQYF.